The clone carrying this TCR beta chain was found once. Sequencing was performed with immunoSEQ multiplex PCR; in TCRdb, only in-frame clones are kept and a portion is missing. Among about 280,000 clones listed, around 89% were seen once. This record comes from a study of blood T cell repertoires in COVID-19. V was clipped by 7 bases and J by 4 bases, with 10 bases between them. This CDR3 spans 12 amino acids. The germline CDR1 and CDR2 sequences are MDHEN and SYDVKM. V and J are TRBV28 and TRBJ1-1, with D tentatively TRBD1 (6 bases). The receptor was derived from a man in his forties or fifties with acute or convalescent COVID-19. Material: peripheral blood. CDR3 loop: CASTLGGTEAFF. The CDR3 bases are TGTGCCAGCACCCTAGGGGGCACTGAAGCTTTCTTT.